Listed here are 25 T cell receptor beta chains from one sample, sequenced in a study of T cell responses to AZD1222 COVID-19 vaccine. The assay was immunoSEQ multiplex PCR, and TCRdb's table has in-frame clones only and misses some. The sample includes 120,000 or so clones, approximately 86% of them seen just once. The sequences come from peripheral blood, collected 28 days after the second AZD1222 dose. These receptors all stem from an adult who received the AZD1222 COVID-19 vaccine.

The chain recombines TRBV5-1 with TRBJ2-5; D gene uncertain. CDR3 length: 13 residues. CDR1 and CDR2 (germline): SGHRS, YFSETQ. Between the trimmed V and J ends, which lost 0 bases and 5 bases, there was a span of 8 bases. The CDR3 here is CASSLERRETQYF. DNA of the CDR3: TGCGCCAGCAGCTTGGAGCGTCGGGAGACCCAGTACTTC.

The chain uses TRBV6-6 and TRBJ1-4, with D uncertain. V lost 0 bases to trimming and J lost 6 bases, with 14 bases between them. This CDR3 is built from 16 residues. The V gene's germline CDR1 is MNHNY and CDR2 SVGAGI (reference sequence). The CDR3 nucleotides read TGTGCCAGCAGTTACTCCAACGTAGGGATGGATGAAAAACTGTTTTTT. Residues: CASSYSNVGMDEKLFF.

J is TRBJ1-2 and V is TRBV27; TRBD1 matches 12 bases. J gave up 5 bases and V 5 bases, and 9 bases lay outside the gene matches. CDR3 length: 16 residues. The germline V gene encodes CDR1 MNHEY and CDR2 SMNVEV (reference sequence). Here the CDR3 DNA reads TGTGCCAGCAGTGCTTACCGGGACAGGGGGCTTTATGGCTACACCTTC. It translates to CASSAYRDRGLYGYTF.

Only one count was recorded for this clone. This chain joins TRBV6-2 or TRBV6-3 and TRBJ2-4; 10 bases agree with TRBD2. The CDR3 loop spans 16 amino acids. J was trimmed by 6 bases and V by 5 bases; bases with no gene match: 10. Germline CDR1 reads MNHEY; CDR2 reads SVGEGT. CDR3 coding DNA: TGTGCCAGCAGTCCCGCCGGCAGCGGGGGGGGAAACATTCAGTACTTC. Translated, it gives CASSPAGSGGGNIQYF.

V is TRBV19 and J is TRBJ2-7; D call uncertain. This CDR3 spans 13 amino acids. Germline V gives CDR1 LNHDA, CDR2 SQIVND (reference sequence). V lost 3 bases, J lost 6 bases, and 12 bases lay in between. The DNA of the CDR3 is TGTGCCAGTAGTATGACGGCTCCCTCCGAGCAGTACTTC. As protein: CASSMTAPSEQYF.

This chain links TRBV2 with TRBJ2-7; tentatively, D is TRBD2 (5 bases). The CDR3 sequence is 14 residues long. Trimming removed 1 base at V and 4 bases at J, with 11 bases between. Germline lookup yields CDR1 SNHLY and CDR2 FYNNEI. The CDR3 region is CASSEDTGNYEQYF. In DNA, the CDR3 is TGTGCCAGCAGTGAAGACACGGGGAATTACGAGCAGTACTTC.

The rearrangement uses TRBV5-4 and TRBJ2-5; the D gene is possibly TRBD1 (6 bases). V was cut by 0 bases and J by 3 bases, with 12 bases left in between. CDR1 and CDR2 (germline): SGHNT, YYREEE (reference sequence). This CDR3 has 15 amino acids. CDR3 bases: TGTGCCAGCAGCTTGGCCGGGGCAGGGGAAGAGACCCAGTACTTC. It translates to CASSLAGAGEETQYF. Filled out from reference TRBV5-4 and TRBJ2-5, the complete variable domain reads ETGVTQSPTHLIKTRGQQVTLRCSSQSGHNTVSWYQQALGQGPQFIFQYYREEENGRGNFPPRFSGLQFPNYSSELNVNALELDDSALYLCASSLAGAGEETQYFGPGTRLLVL.

The chain couples TRBV7-2 to TRBJ2-3, with D unresolved. The CDR3 loop spans 17 amino acids. CDR1 and CDR2 (germline): SGHTA, FQGNSA. V shed 6 bases and J shed 1 base, with 20 bases lying between them. CDR3 nucleotides: TGTGCCAGCAGTTCCCTGACTGCGACCTTTCGCACAGATACGCAGTATTTT. Translated, it gives CASSSLTATFRTDTQYF.

This rearrangement joins TRBV7-2 to TRBJ2-7; TRBD2 matches 11 bases. Per germline, CDR1 SGHTA and CDR2 FQGNSA. The CDR3 is 16 amino acids. The V gene end was trimmed by 4 bases and the J gene end by 2 bases; junction bases not matched to a gene: 7. The CDR3 DNA reads as TGTGCCAGCAGCTCCGTACTAGCGGGGGCCCCCTACGAGCAGTACTTC. This sequence encodes CASSSVLAGAPYEQYF.

The V and J genes are TRBV7-2 and TRBJ2-4; 8 positions match TRBD2. CDR1 is SGHTA and CDR2 is FQGNSA in the germline V gene. The CDR3 consists of 16 residues. Germline trimming cut 3 bases from V and 0 bases from J; bases unmatched to any gene: 4. CDR3 nucleotides: TGTGCCAGCAGCTTTAGCGGGGTCATAGCCAAAAACATTCAGTACTTC. It yields the protein CASSFSGVIAKNIQYF. Filled out from reference TRBV7-2 and TRBJ2-4, the complete variable domain reads GAGVSQSPSNKVTEKGKDVELRCDPISGHTALYWYRQSLGQGLEFLIYFQGNSAPDKSGLPSDRFSAERTGGSVSTLTIQRTQQEDSAVYLCASSFSGVIAKNIQYFGAGTRLSVL.

This chain connects TRBV11-2 to TRBJ1-2; 11 bases fit TRBD1. Germline CDR1 and CDR2: SGHAT and FQNNGV. The ends lost 0 bases at V and 10 bases at J; junction bases unmatched: 4. There are 14 residues in the CDR3. The CDR3 region has the DNA TGTGCCAGCAGCTTAGACCCGGGACAGGGGGACTACACCTTC. Protein product: CASSLDPGQGDYTF.

The CDR3 reads CASSLAPTIYEQYF. The CDR3 coding sequence is TGTGCCAGCAGCTTAGCACCTACCATCTACGAGCAGTACTTC. This chain joins TRBV7-6 and TRBJ2-7; unclear D gene. Germline-derived CDR1 and CDR2 are SGHVS and FNYEAQ. Between the trimmed V and J ends, which lost 0 bases and 3 bases, there was a span of 9 bases. CDR3 size: 14 residues.

The rearrangement joins TRBV7-8 to TRBJ1-5, with D possibly being TRBD1 (5 bases). The V gene's germline CDR1 is SGHVS and CDR2 FQNEAQ. V was trimmed by 0 bases and J by 4 bases, leaving 10 bases between them. The CDR3 extends over 15 amino acids. The CDR3 coding sequence is TGTGCCAGCAGCTTAGCGACAGCCAAGAATCAGCCCCAGCATTTT. Translation: CASSLATAKNQPQHF.

This clone came up once. The chain couples TRBV30 to TRBJ2-7, with 12 bases that match TRBD2. This CDR3 contains 15 residues. Germline V CDR1 and CDR2: GTSNPN, SVGIG (reference sequence). Trimming took 6 bases from V and 4 from J; bases not matched to a gene: 10. The CDR3 DNA sequence: TGTGCCTGTCGCCTAGCGGGGGGGGTGTGGTACGAGCAGTACTTC. It translates to CACRLAGGVWYEQYF.

The chain recombines TRBV27 with TRBJ1-4; D gene unclear. Germline CDR1 MNHEY, CDR2 SMNVEV (reference sequence). The CDR3 spans 14 residues. With 6 bases removed from V and 8 bases from J, the gap between germline ends came to 16 bases. The CDR3 DNA reads TGTGCCAGCAGGCCCCATGGTATAAGGGAAAAACTGTTTTTT. Its protein product is CASRPHGIREKLFF.

This rearrangement joins TRBV12-3 or TRBV12-4 to TRBJ1-2, with unresolved D. The length of the CDR3 is 11 residues. Trimming took 6 bases from V and 7 from J, leaving 9 bases between them. The CDR3 sequence: CASSSLAGYTF. CDR3 DNA sequence: TGTGCCAGCAGCTCACTAGCTGGCTACACCTTC.

CDR3 in amino acids: CASRAGAQPYNEQFF. The CDR3 region has the DNA TGTGCCAGTAGGGCGGGGGCACAACCTTACAATGAGCAGTTCTTC. The gene calls are TRBV19 and TRBJ2-1; the D gene is possibly TRBD2 (7 bases). The CDR3 consists of 15 residues. The germline V gene has CDR1 LNHDA and CDR2 SQIVND (reference sequence). V lost 6 bases to trimming and J lost 4 bases, with 16 bases between them.

This clone was seen once. The genes are TRBV6-7 and TRBJ2-7; D is possibly TRBD2 (6 bases). TRBV6-7 is an ORF, with its function uncertain. V dropped 3 bases and J dropped 0 bases, with 15 bases sitting between them. This CDR3 region has 16 residues. The CDR3 loop reads CASSYGRGGLSYEQYF. CDR3 DNA sequence: TGTGCCAGCAGTTATGGTCGGGGAGGCCTCTCCTACGAGCAGTACTTC.

The chain links TRBV30 to TRBJ1-1; D call uncertain. The V and J ends lost 2 bases and 6 bases respectively, with 7 bases between them. Per the germline V gene, CDR1 is GTSNPN and CDR2 is SVGIG (reference sequence). CDR3 length: 11 amino acids. CDR3 protein: CAWSLVAEAFF. For the CDR3, the DNA is TGTGCCTGGAGTTTGGTGGCTGAAGCTTTCTTT.

The chain recombines TRBV7-3 with TRBJ2-2; TRBD2 agrees at 7 bases. The CDR3 is 16 residues long. From germline, CDR1 is SGHTA and CDR2 FQGTGA. The V and J ends lost 1 base and 1 base, in that order; junction bases with no gene match: 3. CDR3 protein: CASSLNPGGNTGELFF. CDR3 bases: TGTGCCAGCAGCTTAAATCCGGGGGGGAACACCGGGGAGCTGTTTTTT.

The rearrangement uses TRBV6-6 and TRBJ2-7; D may be TRBD1 or TRBD2 (6 bases each). Germline CDR1 and CDR2: MNHNY and SVGAGI (reference sequence). V shed 2 bases and J shed 12 bases, with 11 bases lying between them. The CDR3 contains 11 residues. The chain's CDR3 is CASSYKGGLYF. CDR3 nucleotides: TGTGCCAGCAGTTACAAGGGGGGTCTGTACTTC.

The chain links TRBV27 to TRBJ1-6, with D unresolved. The V and J ends lost 8 bases and 5 bases respectively, with 19 bases between them. CDR1 is MNHEY and CDR2 is SMNVEV in the germline V gene (reference sequence). The CDR3 spans 16 residues. The CDR3 DNA sequence: TGTGCCAGCGCCCCTTGGGTGACACAGCATAATTCACCCCTCCACTTT. Translated, it gives CASAPWVTQHNSPLHF.

The rearrangement links TRBV28 to TRBJ1-4; no clear D. With 5 bases removed from V and 0 bases from J, the gap between germline ends came to 10 bases. This CDR3 has 15 residues. Germline V gene lookup returns CDR1 MDHEN and CDR2 SYDVKM. CDR3 DNA sequence: TGTGCCAGCAGTCTGCAGACACCAACTAATGAAAAACTGTTTTTT. Its translation: CASSLQTPTNEKLFF.

J is TRBJ1-4 and V is TRBV7-9; a weak D match, TRBD1 (5 bases). The CDR3 is 18 residues long. CDR1 is SEHNR, CDR2 FQNEAQ, per germline (reference sequence). The ends were cut back, 2 bases at V and 7 bases at J, with 23 bases in the middle. CDR3 sequence: CASSLLGDFVLNREKLFF. For the CDR3, the DNA is TGTGCCAGCAGCTTACTCGGGGACTTTGTCCTTAATCGTGAAAAACTGTTTTTT.

The chain has TRBV29-1 and TRBJ2-7, with D tentatively TRBD1 (5 bases). Trimming stripped 7 bases from V and 5 bases from J, with 12 bases between. Germline CDR1 SQVTM, CDR2 ANQGSEA. The CDR3 totals 11 residues. The CDR3 DNA follows: TGCAGCGCTGGCAGGGTCGACGAGCAGTACTTC. Its translation is CSAGRVDEQYF.